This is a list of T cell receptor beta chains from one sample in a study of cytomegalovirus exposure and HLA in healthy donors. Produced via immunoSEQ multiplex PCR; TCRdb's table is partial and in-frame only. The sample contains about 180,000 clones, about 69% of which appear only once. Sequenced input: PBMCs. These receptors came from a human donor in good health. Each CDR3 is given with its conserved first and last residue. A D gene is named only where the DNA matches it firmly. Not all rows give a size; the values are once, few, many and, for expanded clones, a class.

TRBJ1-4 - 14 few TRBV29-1 CSALGGATNEKLFF TGCAGCGCGTTAGGGGGTGCTACTAATGAAAAACTGTTTTTT
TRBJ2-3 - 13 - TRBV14 CASSLITRGTQYF TGTGCCAGCAGCCTTATCACACGGGGTACGCAGTATTTT
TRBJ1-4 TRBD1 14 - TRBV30 CAWLGQGVNEKLFF TGTGCCTGGCTGGGACAGGGGGTTAATGAAAAACTGTTTTTT
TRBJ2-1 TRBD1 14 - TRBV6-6 CASSYGTGANEQFF TGTGCCAGCAGTTACGGGACAGGGGCCAATGAGCAGTTCTTC
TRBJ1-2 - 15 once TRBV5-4 CASSPAGGRLHGYTF TGTGCCAGCAGCCCAGCGGGGGGGCGTCTCCATGGCTACACCTTC
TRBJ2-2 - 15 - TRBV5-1 CASSGGGVDTGELFF TGCGCCAGCAGTGGAGGGGGCGTCGACACCGGGGAGCTGTTTTTT
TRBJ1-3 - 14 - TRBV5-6 CASRTQFSGNTIYF TGTGCCAGCAGGACTCAGTTCTCTGGAAACACCATATATTTT
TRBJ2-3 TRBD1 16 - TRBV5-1 CASSFYRDRVTDTQYF TGCGCCAGCAGCTTTTACCGGGACAGGGTAACAGATACGCAGTATTTT
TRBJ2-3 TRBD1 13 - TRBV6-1 CASRGTGTDTQYF TGTGCCAGCAGAGGGACAGGCACAGATACGCAGTATTTT
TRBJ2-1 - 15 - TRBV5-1 CASHPGWGPNNEQFF TGCGCCAGCCATCCTGGGTGGGGGCCAAACAATGAGCAGTTCTTC
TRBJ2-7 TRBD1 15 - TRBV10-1 CASSLGAGTDYEQYF TGCGCCAGCAGTTTGGGTGCCGGGACAGACTACGAGCAGTACTTC
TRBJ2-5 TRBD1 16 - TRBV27 CASSPGTGVRQETQYF TGTGCCAGCAGTCCTGGGACAGGTGTAAGGCAAGAGACCCAGTACTTC
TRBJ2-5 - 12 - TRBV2 CASRAPQETQYF TGTGCCAGCAGGGCTCCGCAAGAGACCCAGTACTTC
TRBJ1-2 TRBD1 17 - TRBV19 CASTQGSTGGADNGYTF TGTGCCAGTACCCAGGGGTCCACAGGGGGCGCGGATAATGGCTACACCTTC
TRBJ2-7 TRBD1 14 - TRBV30 CAWSANPDRGEQYF TGTGCCTGGAGTGCAAATCCGGACAGGGGCGAGCAGTACTTC
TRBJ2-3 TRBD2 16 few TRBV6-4 CASSDTIGLATDTQYF TGTGCCAGCAGTGACACAATTGGACTAGCCACAGATACGCAGTATTTT
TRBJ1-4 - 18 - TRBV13 CASSLEGIVGGPREKLFF TGTGCCAGCAGCTTAGAAGGAATCGTCGGGGGGCCTAGAGAAAAACTGTTTTTT
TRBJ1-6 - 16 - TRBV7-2 CASSLWDKLYNSPLHF TGTGCCAGCAGCTTATGGGACAAACTCTATAATTCACCCCTCCACTTT
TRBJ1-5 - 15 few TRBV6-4 CASSEMAGGNQPQHF TGTGCCAGCAGTGAGATGGCAGGCGGCAATCAGCCCCAGCATTTT
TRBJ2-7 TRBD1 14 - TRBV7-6 CASSPGTGQYEQYF TGTGCCAGCAGCCCCGGGACAGGGCAATACGAGCAGTACTTC
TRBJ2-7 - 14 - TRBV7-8 CASSPRWGDYEQYF TGTGCCAGCAGCCCCCGTTGGGGGGACTACGAGCAGTACTTC
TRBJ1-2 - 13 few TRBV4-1 CASSPFGGNGYTF TGCGCCAGCAGCCCGTTCGGAGGAAATGGCTACACCTTC
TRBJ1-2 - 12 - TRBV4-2 CASSLDRYGYTF TGTGCCAGCAGCTTAGACAGATATGGCTACACCTTC
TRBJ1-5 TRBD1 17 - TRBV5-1 CASSFLRQGDSNQPQHF TGCGCCAGCAGCTTCCTAAGACAGGGCGATAGCAATCAGCCCCAGCATTTT
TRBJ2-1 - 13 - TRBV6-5 CASSSGHYNEQFF TGTGCCAGCAGTTCCGGACATTACAATGAGCAGTTCTTC
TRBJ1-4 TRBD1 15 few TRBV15 CATSRGQGDNEKLFF TGTGCCACCAGCAGGGGACAGGGGGACAATGAAAAACTGTTTTTT
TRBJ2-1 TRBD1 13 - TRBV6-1 CASSVQGADEQFF TGTGCCAGCAGTGTACAGGGGGCCGATGAGCAGTTCTTC
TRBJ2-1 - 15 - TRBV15 CATSRGSLAGNEQFF TGTGCCACCAGCAGAGGTAGCCTAGCAGGTAATGAGCAGTTCTTC
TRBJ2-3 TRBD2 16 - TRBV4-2 CASSQVVAGGADTQYF TGTGCCAGCAGCCAAGTTGTAGCGGGGGGGGCAGATACGCAGTATTTT
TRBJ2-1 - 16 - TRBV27 CASSFPQDSSYNEQFF TGTGCCAGCAGTTTTCCACAGGACAGCTCCTACAATGAGCAGTTCTTC
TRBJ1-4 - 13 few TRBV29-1 CSVEGPGDEKLFF TGCAGCGTTGAGGGGCCGGGAGATGAAAAACTGTTTTTT